This T cell receptor beta chain was captured by sequencing in a study of PD-1 blockade in classical Hodgkin lymphoma. Findings and caveats of the study: Reported findings placed baseline TCR diversity lower in newly diagnosed patients (compared with healthy donors). Individuals initiating nivolumab under 1 year after ASCT were excluded.

For this clone: No antigen is known for it.

Every one of the patients relapsed after autologous stem cell transplantation (brentuximab vedotin exposure was variable). Profiled with immunoSEQ multiplex PCR; TCRdb holds only in-frame clones, not every one. This sample yields approximately 43,000 clones, of which 70% to 90% are seen a single time; just over 5.5% belongs to the top ten. The TCR sequence derives from a human donor with classical Hodgkin lymphoma. The starting material was peripheral blood mononuclear cells (PBMCs), obtained before the second cycle of nivolumab.

This chain's CDR3 is CASSFARDYQMMYNEQFF. CDR3 nucleotides: TGTGCCAGCAGTTTCGCCAGGGACTACCAAATGATGTACAATGAGCAGTTCTTC. This chain joins TRBV28 and TRBJ2-1, with 7 bases lining up with TRBD2. Germline V gene data show CDR1 as MDHEN and CDR2 as SYDVKM. The V and J ends lost 3 bases and 4 bases, in that order; junction bases with no gene match: 15. CDR3 length: 18 amino acids.